This T cell receptor (beta chain) was recorded in a study of shared clonotypes between healthy human individuals. Unsorted PBMC contributed 250 to 350 ng DNA, tens of thousands of T cell genomes, to each replicate PCR. What was sequenced on ten immunoSEQ deep assay plates was unsorted PBMC DNA. TCRdb keeps only in-frame clones here, not all; method: immunoSEQ multiplex PCR. The table records 500,000 to 650,000 clones, roughly 79% of them present only once. The donors, all of them Caucasian adults, lived in Nashville, Tennessee. Unsorted samples relied on about 90 million PBMCs, which served as the source of genomic DNA. With 5 bases removed from V and 4 bases from J, the gap between germline ends came to 18 bases. The germline CDR1 and CDR2 sequences are SGHAT and FQDESV (reference sequence). This CDR3 is built from 15 residues.

The origin of this receptor is a woman between 40 and 50 years old in good health. Some clones in this sample may be carry-over from other donors' samples. The source material was PBMCs. The chain couples TRBV11-1 to TRBJ2-7; D is uncertain. The CDR3 DNA follows: TGTGCCAGCAGCAGAGACCGAGCACGAGGTTACGAGCAGTACTTC. Encoded protein: CASSRDRARGYEQYF.